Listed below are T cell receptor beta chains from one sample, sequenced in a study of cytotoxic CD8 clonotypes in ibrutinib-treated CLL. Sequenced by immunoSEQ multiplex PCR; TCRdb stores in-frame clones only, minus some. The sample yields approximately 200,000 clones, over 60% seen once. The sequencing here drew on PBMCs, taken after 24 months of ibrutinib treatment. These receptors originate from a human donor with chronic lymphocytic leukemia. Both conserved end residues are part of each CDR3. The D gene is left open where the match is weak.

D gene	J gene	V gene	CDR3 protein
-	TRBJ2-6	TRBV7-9	CASSLDSRSGANVLTF
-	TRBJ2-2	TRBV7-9	CASSRPGELFF
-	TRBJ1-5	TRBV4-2	CASSPRAGDNSNQPQHF
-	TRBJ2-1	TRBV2	CASSEIRGINEQFF
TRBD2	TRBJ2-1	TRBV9	CASSVDEPGTSGIAGYNEQFF
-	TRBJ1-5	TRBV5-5	CASSVVPGDPSNQPQHF
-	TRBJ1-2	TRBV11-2	CASSLSAPGVDYGYTF
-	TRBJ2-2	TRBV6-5	CASRVGWNTGELFF
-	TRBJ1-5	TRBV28	CASSVMKGTTSNQPQHF
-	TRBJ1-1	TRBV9	CASSVGEGRIEGLAFF
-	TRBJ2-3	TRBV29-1	CSSLGVTDTQYF
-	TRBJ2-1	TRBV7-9	CASSLDLGAYNEQFF
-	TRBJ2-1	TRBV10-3	CAISLGVEQFF
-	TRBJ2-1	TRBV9	CASSVDPVSYNEQFF
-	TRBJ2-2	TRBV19	CASSIPSDSQNTGELFF
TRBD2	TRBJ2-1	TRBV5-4	CASSILRTSGFNEQFF
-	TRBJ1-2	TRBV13	CASSLGLLYGYTF
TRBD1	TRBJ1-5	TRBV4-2	CASSQAAGGFDQPQHF
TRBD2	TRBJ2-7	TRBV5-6	CASSSEGRGEQYF
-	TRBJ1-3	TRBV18	CASSPALPLGNTIYF
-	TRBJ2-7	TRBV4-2	CASSSEAGDYEQYF
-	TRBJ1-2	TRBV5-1	CAIPRGAGGYTF
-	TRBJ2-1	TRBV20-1	CSATYNEQFF
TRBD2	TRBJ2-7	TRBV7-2	CASSLGARGTSGRAEQYF
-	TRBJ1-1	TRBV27	CASSLSGLWDTEAFF
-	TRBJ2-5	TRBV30	CAWYHPGQKQETQYF
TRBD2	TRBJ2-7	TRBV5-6	CASSRGLAPEYEQYF
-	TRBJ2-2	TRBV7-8	CASSVGRTGELFF
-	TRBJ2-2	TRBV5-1	CASSWGTNTGELFF
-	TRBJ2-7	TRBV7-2	CASSFAAASAYEQYF
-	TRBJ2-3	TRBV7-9	CASSFLTETDTQYF
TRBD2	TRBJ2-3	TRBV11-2	CASSQGGRRTDTQYF
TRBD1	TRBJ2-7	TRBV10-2	CASTPSGTAGYEQYF
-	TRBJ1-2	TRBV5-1	CASSRTPGVYGYTF
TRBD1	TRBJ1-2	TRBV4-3	CASSQAWTGNYGYTF
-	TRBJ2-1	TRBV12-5	CASGYSLGSNEQFF
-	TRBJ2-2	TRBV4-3	CASSRGTGPTGELFF
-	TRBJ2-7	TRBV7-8	CASSIDRSGVYEQYF
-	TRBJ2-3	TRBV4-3	CASSQDSAATQYF
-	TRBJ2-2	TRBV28	CASSLEINSGELFF
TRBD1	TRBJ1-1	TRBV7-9	CASSARQGRNTEAFF
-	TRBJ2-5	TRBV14	CASSQRRRNQETQYF
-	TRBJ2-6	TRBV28	CASNRALPYSGANVLTF
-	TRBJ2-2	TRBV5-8	CASSRRNTGELFF
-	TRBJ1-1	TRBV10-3	CAISGGRGDTEAFF